Listed below are T cell receptor beta chains from one sample, sequenced in a study of blood T cell repertoires in COVID-19. The method was immunoSEQ multiplex PCR; TCRdb's version includes in-frame clones alone and lacks a portion of them. The data show some 110,000 clones, with 75% to 90% seen just once and 0.7% to 0.85% held by the top ten. What was sequenced was peripheral blood. The receptors stem from an older woman with acute or convalescent COVID-19. Both conserved end residues are part of each CDR3. The D gene is left open where the match is weak. Some rows mark clone size as missing; the rest say once, few, many or name a class of expanded clone.

V	D	J	size	DNA	CDR3
TRBV6-5	TRBD1	TRBJ1-4	-	TGTGCCAGCAGTTACTCGCAAACAGGGGCATATGAAAAACTGTTTTTT	CASSYSQTGAYEKLFF
TRBV5-1	-	TRBJ2-2	-	TGCGCCAGCAGCTTCACAGGGAACACCGGGGAGCTGTTTTTT	CASSFTGNTGELFF
TRBV2	-	TRBJ1-6	-	TGTGCCAGCATGGGAGTGACCCTCCACTTT	CASMGVTLHF
TRBV4-1	TRBD2	TRBJ2-1	-	TGCGCCAGCAAGCCCCCTAGCGGTTACAATGAGCAGTTCTTC	CASKPPSGYNEQFF
TRBV5-5	TRBD1	TRBJ1-4	-	TGTGCCAGCAGCGATGGGACAGGGGGCTTAGGAACTAATGAAAAACTGTTTTTT	CASSDGTGGLGTNEKLFF
TRBV19	-	TRBJ1-6	few	TGTGCCAGTAGTATAGGTTTAGGGGAAGGGTTCTTCCGACGCAGCTATAATTCACCCCTCCACTTT	CASSIGLGEGFFRRSYNSPLHF
TRBV5-1	TRBD2	TRBJ2-3	-	TGCGCCAGCAGAAGGGCGGGGGGCACAGATACGCAGTATTTT	CASRRAGGTDTQYF
TRBV6-5	-	TRBJ1-2	-	TGTGCCAGCAGTTACTCGGGGGGGTCGCGCTATGGCTACACCTTC	CASSYSGGSRYGYTF
TRBV19	-	TRBJ2-6	-	TGTGCCAGTAGTATTTTGAGGCGCGGGGCCAACGTCCTGACTTTC	CASSILRRGANVLTF
TRBV5-6	-	TRBJ2-7	-	TGTGCCAGCAGCTTGAATCTATTCTACGAGCAGTACTTC	CASSLNLFYEQYF
TRBV2	TRBD2	TRBJ2-1	few	TGTGCCAGCAGTGTCGGGACTAGCAATGAGCAGTTCTTC	CASSVGTSNEQFF
TRBV29-1	-	TRBJ2-2	-	TGCAGCGTTGATAAGGGGTTCACCGGGGAGCTGTTTTTT	CSVDKGFTGELFF
TRBV18	TRBD1	TRBJ2-5	few	TGTGCCAGCTCCCCCGGACAGGGGGCCCGAGAGACCCAGTACTTC	CASSPGQGARETQYF
TRBV7-9	TRBD1	TRBJ2-7	-	TGTGCCAGCAGCCCTCCCGGGACAGGGGGCAACGAGCAGTACTTC	CASSPPGTGGNEQYF
TRBV28	TRBD2	TRBJ2-3	-	TGTGCCAGCAGTGAAGACCCTAGATGGACTAGCGGGAGTGATACGCAGTATTTT	CASSEDPRWTSGSDTQYF
TRBV3-1/TRBV3-2	-	TRBJ1-2	once	TGTGCCAGCAGCCAAGATAATTTCAGGGCCCCATATGGCTACACCTTC	CASSQDNFRAPYGYTF
TRBV20-1	TRBD2	TRBJ2-7	once	TGCAGTGCCAGTAGGCTAGCGGGCTACGAGCAGTACTTC	CSASRLAGYEQYF
TRBV19	-	TRBJ1-4	-	TGTGCCAGTAGTAATCAGGCAACTAATGAAAAACTGTTTTTT	CASSNQATNEKLFF
TRBV5-1	-	TRBJ2-2	-	TGCGCCAGCAGCTTATTCCGAGACACCGGGGAGCTGTTTTTT	CASSLFRDTGELFF
TRBV6-5	-	TRBJ1-3	-	TGTGCCAGCAGTTCCGGGTCGGTGGGAAACACCATATATTTT	CASSSGSVGNTIYF
TRBV4-1	TRBD2	TRBJ2-7	-	TGCGCCAGCAGTCGGGGGGAAAGCTCCTACGAGCAGTACTTC	CASSRGESSYEQYF
TRBV5-6	-	TRBJ1-1	-	TGTGCCAGCAGCTTTGACAGGTCGAACACTGAAGCTTTCTTT	CASSFDRSNTEAFF
TRBV18	-	TRBJ2-3	-	TGTGCCAGCTCACAGAATTGGGACACCCACAGCACAGATACGCAGTATTTT	CASSQNWDTHSTDTQYF
TRBV6-4	-	TRBJ2-2	-	TGTGCCAGCAGAGATGGACAGAAGAACACCGGGGAGCTGTTTTTT	CASRDGQKNTGELFF
TRBV5-1	TRBD2	TRBJ2-3	-	TGCGCCAGCAGCTTGGTTTATAGCGGGAGCTATAGCACAGATACGCAGTATTTT	CASSLVYSGSYSTDTQYF
TRBV5-6	TRBD1	TRBJ2-7	-	TGTGCCAGCAGCGGGACAGGGGTTAGCTCCTACGAGCAGTACTTC	CASSGTGVSSYEQYF
TRBV6-5	-	TRBJ1-1	-	TGTGCCAGTAGCCCACTTCTGGGGGGAGTATCTGAAGCTTTCTTT	CASSPLLGGVSEAFF
TRBV5-6	TRBD1	TRBJ2-7	-	TGTGCCAGCAGCAGGGGACAGTATTACGAGCAGTACTTC	CASSRGQYYEQYF
TRBV7-8	-	TRBJ1-3	-	TGTGCCAGCAGCTCGGCTGGAAACACCATATATTTT	CASSSAGNTIYF
TRBV6-5	TRBD1	TRBJ1-5	few	TGTGCCAGCACCGCGGACAGGAGACGCAATCAGCCCCAGCATTTT	CASTADRRRNQPQHF
TRBV10-3	-	TRBJ1-2	once	TGTGCCATCAGTGAGTCACAGGGTGGCTACACCTTC	CAISESQGGYTF
TRBV5-5	TRBD1	TRBJ2-7	-	TGTGCCAGCAGCCCGAGCTTTAGAACTACAGGGGGCTACGAGCAGTACTTC	CASSPSFRTTGGYEQYF
TRBV14	-	TRBJ1-1	-	TGTGCCAGCAGCCAAAACAGGAACACTGAAGCTTTCTTT	CASSQNRNTEAFF
TRBV19	TRBD1	TRBJ1-2	-	TGTGCCAGTAGTAGACAGGGAAACTATGGCTACACCTTC	CASSRQGNYGYTF
TRBV7-2	TRBD1	TRBJ1-2	-	TGTGCCAGCAGCCCAACAGGGGAACTTAACTATGGCTACACCTTC	CASSPTGELNYGYTF
TRBV5-5	TRBD2	TRBJ2-1	-	TGTGCCAGCAGCTTTAGACTAGCGGGAATCTATGAGCAGTTCTTC	CASSFRLAGIYEQFF
TRBV3-1/TRBV3-2	TRBD2	TRBJ2-3	-	TGTGCCAGCAGCCCTAAACTAGCGGGGGGTACGCAGTATTTT	CASSPKLAGGTQYF
TRBV4-2	-	TRBJ1-2	-	TGTGCCAGCAGCCAAGATGGGCCAGCCACGGAAGGCTACACCTTC	CASSQDGPATEGYTF
TRBV7-9	-	TRBJ1-2	-	TGTGCCAGCAGCGACATAGGGGGTGCTGGCTACACCTTC	CASSDIGGAGYTF
TRBV5-1	TRBD1	TRBJ1-2	-	TGCGCCAGCAGCTTGGGGGGACAGGGGGCGCTGGCTGCTGGCTACACCTTC	CASSLGGQGALAAGYTF
TRBV4-1	TRBD1	TRBJ2-1	-	TGCGCCAGCAGCCAGATCGAGGGACAGAATGAGCAGTTCTTC	CASSQIEGQNEQFF
TRBV28	-	TRBJ1-1	-	TGTGCCAGCAGAGATAGCGAAGCTTTCTTT	CASRDSEAFF
TRBV6-6	-	TRBJ1-5	-	TGTGCCAGCAGTCCGGGGTTTAGCAATCAGCCCCAGCATTTT	CASSPGFSNQPQHF
TRBV12-3/TRBV12-4	TRBD1	TRBJ2-7	-	TGTGCCAGCAGCAGGGGGTCCTACGAGCAGTACTTC	CASSRGSYEQYF
TRBV3-1/TRBV3-2	TRBD1	TRBJ1-5	-	TGTGCCAGCAGCCGGGACAGGGGTGATCAGCCCCAGCATTTT	CASSRDRGDQPQHF
TRBV12-3/TRBV12-4	TRBD1	TRBJ1-2	-	TGTGCCAGCAGAACAGGGGGCGCGAGGGGCTACACCTTC	CASRTGGARGYTF
TRBV7-6	TRBD1	TRBJ1-3	-	TGTGCCAGCAGCGCGACAGGGTTGGGTGGAAACACCATATATTTT	CASSATGLGGNTIYF
TRBV19	TRBD2	TRBJ2-1	-	TGTGCCAGTAGTATAATGGCGGGGGGGTCCTACAATGAGCAGTTCTTC	CASSIMAGGSYNEQFF
TRBV5-6	-	TRBJ1-1	-	TGTGCCAGCAGCTTACGGACAGACCCCTGGGCGACGCCTGAAGCTTTCTTT	CASSLRTDPWATPEAFF
TRBV28	TRBD1	TRBJ1-2	-	TGTGCCAGCAGTCCACGGACAGGGGGTAGGAATGGCTACACCTTC	CASSPRTGGRNGYTF
TRBV18	TRBD1	TRBJ1-2	-	TGTGCCAGCTCATCGTCTGGACAGGAGAGCTATGGCTACACCTTC	CASSSSGQESYGYTF
TRBV10-1	TRBD2	TRBJ2-2	few	TGCGCCAGCAGTGAAGCGGGAGGGACCGGGGAGCTGTTTTTT	CASSEAGGTGELFF
TRBV2	-	TRBJ1-4	-	TGTGCCAGCAGTGAAGCGCAGGGTTATGAAAAACTGTTTTTT	CASSEAQGYEKLFF
TRBV7-3	TRBD1	TRBJ2-1	-	TGTGCCAGCAGCTTAAGAAAGCCGGGACAGGGGGGCAATGAGCAGTTCTTC	CASSLRKPGQGGNEQFF
TRBV7-2	TRBD2	TRBJ2-7	-	TGTGCCAGCAGCCCCCAACCGGGACTAGCGCACTACGAGCAGTACTTC	CASSPQPGLAHYEQYF
TRBV10-3	TRBD1	TRBJ2-6	-	TGTGCCATCACAGGGGGCTCTGGGGCCAACGTCCTGACTTTC	CAITGGSGANVLTF
TRBV7-9	-	TRBJ1-1	-	TGTGCCAGCAGCTTAGCGACGAGGGATAACACTGAAGCTTTCTTT	CASSLATRDNTEAFF